This T cell receptor beta chain was obtained from a study of T cell responses to AZD1222 COVID-19 vaccine. General observations from the study: Among AZD1222 vaccinees, only 5 to 7 were seropositive at baseline. Rises in breadth and depth of Spike-specific TCRs came after two AZD1222 doses. Regions 160-218 and 743-854 held dominance among vaccine-associated CD4 TCRs, which spanned spike.

On this clone: What it recognizes is unknown.

The CDR3 contains 17 residues. Trimming took 0 bases from V and 11 from J, leaving 22 bases between them. Germline V lookup: CDR1 MGHRA, CDR2 YSYEKL. TCRdb's table, derived via immunoSEQ multiplex PCR, lists solely in-frame clones and lacks some. Here the sample spans under 250,000 clones, 85% to 95% being singletons. Specimen: peripheral blood, collected on day 0 of MenACWY control vaccination. The TCR sequence derives from an adult in good health. The chain carries TRBV4-1 and TRBJ1-4; tentatively, D is TRBD1 (5 bases). CDR3 sequence: CASSQDNGPAGKGKLFF. The CDR3 coding sequence is TGCGCCAGCAGCCAAGATAATGGGCCGGCGGGAAAGGGGAAACTGTTTTTT.